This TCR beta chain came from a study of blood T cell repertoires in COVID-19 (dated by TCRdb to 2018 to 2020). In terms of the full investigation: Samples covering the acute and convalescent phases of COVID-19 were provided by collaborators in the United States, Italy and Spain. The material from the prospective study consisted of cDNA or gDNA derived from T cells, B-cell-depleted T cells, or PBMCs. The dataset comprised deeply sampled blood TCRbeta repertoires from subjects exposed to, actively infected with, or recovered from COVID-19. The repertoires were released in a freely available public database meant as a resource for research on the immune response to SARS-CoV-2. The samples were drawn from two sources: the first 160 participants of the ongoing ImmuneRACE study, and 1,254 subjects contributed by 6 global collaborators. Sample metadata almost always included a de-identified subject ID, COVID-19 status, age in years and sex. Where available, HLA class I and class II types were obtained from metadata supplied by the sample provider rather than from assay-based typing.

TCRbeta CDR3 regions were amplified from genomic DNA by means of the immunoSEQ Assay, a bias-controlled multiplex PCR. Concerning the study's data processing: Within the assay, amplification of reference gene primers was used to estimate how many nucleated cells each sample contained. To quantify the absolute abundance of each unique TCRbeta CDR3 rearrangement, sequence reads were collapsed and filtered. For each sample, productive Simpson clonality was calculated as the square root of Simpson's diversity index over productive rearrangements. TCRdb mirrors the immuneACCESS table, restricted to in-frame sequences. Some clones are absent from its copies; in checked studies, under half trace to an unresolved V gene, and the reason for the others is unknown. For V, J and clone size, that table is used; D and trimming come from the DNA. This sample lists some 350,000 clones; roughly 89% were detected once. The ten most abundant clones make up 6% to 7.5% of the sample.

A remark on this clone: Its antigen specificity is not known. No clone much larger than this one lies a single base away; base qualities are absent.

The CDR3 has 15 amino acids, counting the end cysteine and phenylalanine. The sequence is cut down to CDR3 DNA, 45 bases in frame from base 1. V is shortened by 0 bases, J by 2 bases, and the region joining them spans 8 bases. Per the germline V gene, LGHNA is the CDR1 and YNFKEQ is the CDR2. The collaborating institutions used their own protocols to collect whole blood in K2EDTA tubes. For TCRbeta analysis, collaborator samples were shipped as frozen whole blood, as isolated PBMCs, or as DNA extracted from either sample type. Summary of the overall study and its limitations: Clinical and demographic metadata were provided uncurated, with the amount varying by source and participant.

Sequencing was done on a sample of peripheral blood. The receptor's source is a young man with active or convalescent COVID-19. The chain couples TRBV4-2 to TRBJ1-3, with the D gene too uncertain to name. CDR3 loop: CASSQDPPTGNTIYF. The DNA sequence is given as TGTGCCAGCAGCCAAGACCCTCCTACTGGAAACACCATATATTTT.